The T cell receptor (beta chain) under discussion was sequenced for a study of post-analysis software for immune sequencing data. About the research overall: The cohort encompassed relapsing-remitting, secondary progressive and progressive-relapsing multiple sclerosis disease courses.

In its sample, this clonotype was seen once. Its antigen remains unknown. The V gene end was trimmed by 7 bases and the J gene end by 6 bases; junction bases not matched to a gene: 8. This CDR3 is built from 14 residues. CDR1 is MNHEY and CDR2 is SVGAGI in the germline V gene. Unique molecular identifiers were present in the TCR beta cDNA libraries. TCRdb re-called the PCR reads with MiXCR, one entry per CDR3 protein. Of 500,000 to 600,000 distinct CDR3 sequences listed, around 44% are singletons. Study conclusions and caveats: Patients had higher frequencies than controls of about 5 TRBV segments, including TRBV5-6, TRBV5-1 and TRBV20-1. There was significantly lower normalized Chao1 diversity in multiple sclerosis patients than in controls.

The rearrangement uses TRBV6-5 and TRBJ2-1; 8 positions agree with TRBD2. This receptor was obtained from a girl aged 10 to 17 with multiple sclerosis. The sample taken for sequencing was blood. In DNA form, the CDR3 reads TGTGCCAGCATTCCCGCGGGAGGAAGCAATGAGCAGTTCTTC. It encodes CASIPAGGSNEQFF.